The rows below give T cell receptor beta chains drawn from one sample of a study of blood T cell repertoires in COVID-19. Repertoires were generated with immunoSEQ multiplex PCR, while TCRdb's copy carries only in-frame clones and drops some. Of some 35,000 clones listed, more than 70% are singletons. Sequencing used peripheral blood. These receptors all come from a man aged 65 to 79 with active COVID-19. Each CDR3 is given with its conserved first and last residue. Fields, in order: CDR3 length, D gene, clone size, V gene, J gene, CDR3 DNA, CDR3 protein. A D gene is named only where the DNA matches it firmly. Size is stated for part of the rows, as once, few or many counts, or as a class when the clone is expanded.

len: 14
d_gene: .
abundance: .
v_gene: TRBV7-2
j_gene: TRBJ2-3
CDR3nt: TGTGCCAGCAGCGAGTGGGGGGGCACAGATACGCAGTATTTT
CDR3aa: CASSEWGGTDTQYF

len: 13
d_gene: .
abundance: .
v_gene: TRBV10-3
j_gene: TRBJ2-5
CDR3nt: TGTGCCATCAGTTATACAGGGCAAGAGACCCAGTACTTC
CDR3aa: CAISYTGQETQYF

len: 18
d_gene: TRBD1
abundance: once
v_gene: TRBV7-9
j_gene: TRBJ2-1
CDR3nt: TGTGCCAGCAGTTGGGCTAGCCAACGGGACAGGGGGCTTTTTGAGCAGTTCTTC
CDR3aa: CASSWASQRDRGLFEQFF

len: 15
d_gene: .
abundance: .
v_gene: TRBV6-5
j_gene: TRBJ1-4
CDR3nt: TGTGCCAGCAGTTACTCGACAAGGCCCAATGAAAAACTGTTTTTT
CDR3aa: CASSYSTRPNEKLFF

len: 18
d_gene: TRBD1
abundance: .
v_gene: TRBV11-2
j_gene: TRBJ2-6
CDR3nt: TGTGCCAGCAGCTTCACGACAGGGCTCCTCTCTGGGGCCAACGTCCTGACTTTC
CDR3aa: CASSFTTGLLSGANVLTF

len: 13
d_gene: .
abundance: .
v_gene: TRBV18
j_gene: TRBJ2-7
CDR3nt: TGTGCCAGCTCACCAAGCAGGGGAGACGAGCAGTACTTC
CDR3aa: CASSPSRGDEQYF

len: 16
d_gene: .
abundance: .
v_gene: TRBV5-3
j_gene: TRBJ1-5
CDR3nt: TGTGCCAGAAGCTTGGGAGGGGGTGGGAGCAATCAGCCCCAGCATTTT
CDR3aa: CARSLGGGGSNQPQHF

len: 17
d_gene: TRBD1
abundance: .
v_gene: TRBV11-2
j_gene: TRBJ1-6
CDR3nt: TGTGCCAGCAGCTTAGGGACAGGGTACCTGGGCAATTCACCCCTCCACTTT
CDR3aa: CASSLGTGYLGNSPLHF

len: 16
d_gene: .
abundance: .
v_gene: TRBV6-6
j_gene: TRBJ1-1
CDR3nt: TGTGCCAGCAGTTACTCGAAAGGGGCGAGGAGTTCTGAAGCTTTCTTT
CDR3aa: CASSYSKGARSSEAFF

len: 11
d_gene: .
abundance: .
v_gene: TRBV20-1
j_gene: TRBJ2-2
CDR3nt: TGCAGTGCTAGCGGCACCGGGGAGCTGTTTTTT
CDR3aa: CSASGTGELFF

len: 14
d_gene: TRBD2
abundance: once
v_gene: TRBV11-2
j_gene: TRBJ2-7
CDR3nt: TGTGCCAGCAGTTTGGCGGGAGGGCCCTACGAGCAGTACTTC
CDR3aa: CASSLAGGPYEQYF

len: 14
d_gene: TRBD1
abundance: once
v_gene: TRBV5-4
j_gene: TRBJ2-3
CDR3nt: TGTGCCAGCAGCTTACAGGGGGCCGCAGATACGCAGTATTTT
CDR3aa: CASSLQGAADTQYF

len: 15
d_gene: TRBD1
abundance: .
v_gene: TRBV24-1
j_gene: TRBJ2-1
CDR3nt: TGTGCCACCAGTACACCGGGACAGGGTACCAATGAGCAGTTCTTC
CDR3aa: CATSTPGQGTNEQFF

len: 14
d_gene: .
abundance: .
v_gene: TRBV7-2
j_gene: TRBJ2-7
CDR3nt: TGTGCCAGCAGTCCCGGGGGATACGGCTACGAGCAGTACTTC
CDR3aa: CASSPGGYGYEQYF

len: 15
d_gene: .
abundance: .
v_gene: TRBV21-1
j_gene: TRBJ2-1
CDR3nt: TGTGCCAGCAGCCAAGGGGGAGGCTTCTCAAACCTTCAGTTCTTC
CDR3aa: CASSQGGGFSNLQFF